This TCR beta chain emerged from a study of neurological immune-mediated disorders. This clonotype was seen at least ten times. Its antigen remains unidentified. The cDNA was generated by 5'RACE with 10-nucleotide random UMIs. A single record per CDR3 protein comes from TCRdb applying MiXCR to the 5' RACE reads. The table includes some 43,000 distinct CDR3 sequences, 2% to 2.5% detected once. Study-wide points: Phylogenetic grouping assigned the repertoires of 18 of 34 multiple sclerosis patients to one related-CDR3 cluster, which constitutes a possible signature. Because no CDR3 amino acid sequences were shared across subjects by expanded clones, private repertoires were suggested in all groups.

This clonotype was sampled from a man aged 30 to 39 with multiple sclerosis. The sequencing sample was made of PBMCs.

The CDR3 DNA sequence: TGCGCCAGCAGCTTGGACGGCGGAACCTACGAGCAGTACTTC. It codes for CASSLDGGTYEQYF. The chain has TRBV5-1 and TRBJ2-7, with unresolved D. In germline, CDR1 is SGHRS, CDR2 YFSETQ. Trimming cost V 0 bases and J 2 bases, with 9 bases left between them. The CDR3 totals 14 residues.